This T cell receptor beta chain was identified during a study of blood T cell repertoires in COVID-19. Overall study: Samples came from the United States, Italy and Spain, spanning acute and convalescent COVID-19.

Germline loops: CDR1 SEHNR, CDR2 FQNEAQ (reference sequence). The CDR3 spans 16 residues. V was pared by 4 bases and J by 1 base, with 13 bases between. In the study's own analysis: Nucleated cell counts were estimated from reference gene primer amplification. This table comes from immunoSEQ multiplex PCR, and its TCRdb copy is limited to in-frame clones, with some not included. V and J calls and clone size are those listed in that table; D and trimming were worked out from the DNA. The table lists around 95,000 clones, 70% to 80% of them singletons. This clone was seen more than once but under ten times.

V is TRBV7-9 and J is TRBJ2-2, with TRBD2 as a possible D gene (5 bases). The sample was peripheral blood. The origin of this receptor is a woman between 70 and 85 years old with acute or convalescent COVID-19. CDR3 region: CASSYLEGENTGELFF. CDR3 sequence (DNA): TGTGCCAGCAGCTACCTTGAGGGCGAGAACACCGGGGAGCTGTTTTTT.